The 26 T cell receptor beta chains reported below all come from one sample, sequenced in a study of early T cells in non-severe SARS-CoV-2 infection. TCRdb used MiXCR to reprocess the 5' RACE reads, holding one entry per CDR3 protein. The sample comprises about 80,000 distinct CDR3 sequences, approximately 16% of which are singletons, and less than 3.5% rests with the top ten. Sequencing was performed on whole blood. These TCRs come from an adult who was a healthcare worker with PCR-confirmed SARS-CoV-2 infection or an uninfected control (not recorded which).

Points on this clonotype: An end of the junction does not agree with germline; a read error may underlie this. The V gene is TRBV29-1, the J gene TRBJ2-1; D unresolved. The germline CDR1 and CDR2 sequences are SQVTM and ANQGSEA. The CDR3 is made up of 14 amino acids. The CDR3 DNA follows: TGCAGCGTTGGTGAGGCCGACTCCAACAATGAGCAGCTCTTC. It yields the protein CSVGEADSNNEQLF.

The gene calls are TRBV9 and TRBJ2-1; D may correspond to TRBD1 or TRBD2 (5 bases each). V was shortened by 3 bases and J by 0 bases, with 7 bases between the two germline ends. The CDR3 is 14 residues long. Germline V lookup: CDR1 SGDLS, CDR2 YYNGEE. CDR3 in amino acids: CASSAGGSYNEQFF. The CDR3 DNA sequence: TGTGCCAGCAGCGCTGGGGGCTCCTACAATGAGCAGTTCTTC.

This clonotype was picked up a small number of times. In nucleotides, the CDR3 is TGTGCCAGCAGTTACAAGGGCGATTCTGGCTACACCTTC. Encoded protein: CASSYKGDSGYTF. V usage is TRBV6-5 and J usage is TRBJ1-2; D unclear. The CDR3 runs to 13 residues. Germline CDR1 reads MNHEY; CDR2 reads SVGAGI. V was trimmed by 2 bases and J by 7 bases, leaving 11 bases between them.

This clonotype has just a few counts. The chain couples TRBV5-1 to TRBJ2-3; TRBD1 matches 7 bases. The germline gives CDR1 SGHRS, CDR2 YFSETQ. The CDR3 contains 14 residues. V shed 4 bases, J shed 3 bases, and the junction held 5 bases outside the gene matches. The CDR3, as DNA: TGCGCCAGCAGCCCGGGACAGCCAACAGATACGCAGTATTTT. Amino acids: CASSPGQPTDTQYF.

As DNA, the CDR3 is TGTGCCAGCAGTCCCGAATTGCGACTAGCGGCGACCGGGGAGCTGTTTTTT. This translates into CASSPELRLAATGELFF. The chain uses TRBV12-3 or TRBV12-4 and TRBJ2-2; 9 bases match TRBD2. The CDR3 extends over 17 amino acids. Losses at the gene ends were 5 bases for V and 5 bases for J; bases not matched to a gene: 12.

As DNA, the CDR3 is TGTGCCAGCAGCTCGGGGACAGGGGTCCAGCCCCAGCATTTT. Its protein product is CASSSGTGVQPQHF. V usage is TRBV5-4 and J usage is TRBJ1-5; TRBD1 aligns across 10 bases. The CDR3 runs to 14 residues. The V segment lost 3 bases and the J segment 7 bases; nucleotides outside the gene matches: 4. Germline loops: CDR1 SGHNT, CDR2 YYREEE (reference sequence).

V usage is TRBV6-6 and J usage is TRBJ1-5; 7 nucleotides line up with TRBD1. V lost 4 bases and J lost 10; bases outside the gene matches: 7. The CDR3 runs 13 residues. CDR1 and CDR2 (germline): MNHNY, SVGAGI (reference sequence). The CDR3 loop reads CASSSSTGLPQHF. Written as DNA, the CDR3 is TGTGCCAGCAGTTCGTCGACAGGGTTACCCCAGCATTTT.

The V call is TRBV5-1, the J call TRBJ1-6, with 7 nucleotides matching TRBD1. J was trimmed by 5 bases and V by 3 bases; bases with no gene match: 8. The CDR3 is 16 residues long. CDR1 and CDR2 from the germline V gene are SGHRS and YFSETQ. CDR3 coding DNA: TGCGCCAGCAGCTCTCGGATGACAGGGAATAATTCACCCCTCCACTTT. Encoded protein: CASSSRMTGNNSPLHF.

This rearrangement joins TRBV7-3 to TRBJ2-1, with D possibly TRBD2 on 7 matching bases. The CDR3 length is 14 residues. Germline V gives CDR1 SGHTA, CDR2 FQGTGA. Trimming took off 3 bases at V and 2 bases at J, with 8 bases between the two ends. CDR3 residues: CASSLGGPYNEQFF. CDR3 DNA: TGTGCCAGCAGCTTGGGGGGGCCCTACAATGAGCAGTTCTTC.

This rearrangement joins TRBV11-2 to TRBJ2-5; D is possibly TRBD1 or TRBD2 (6 bases each). This CDR3 comprises 16 residues. Germline V gene data show CDR1 as SGHAT and CDR2 as FQNNGV. V lost 1 base and J 4 bases, leaving 16 bases between the germline ends. In DNA, the CDR3 is TGTGCCAGCAGCTTAGCCCGGGGGCTACCGACAGAGACCCAGTACTTC. Translated: CASSLARGLPTETQYF.

The chain recombines TRBV11-1 with TRBJ1-1; no clear D. Germline V gene sequence: CDR1 SGHAT, CDR2 FQDESV (reference sequence). This CDR3 comprises 15 residues. Trimming took off 5 bases at V and 1 base at J, with 14 bases between the two ends. The CDR3 DNA reads TGTGCCAGCAGCCTAGAACGTTTGGGGAACACTGAAGCTTTCTTT. This codes for CASSLERLGNTEAFF.

This clonotype was detected many times. The genes are TRBV7-9 and TRBJ2-7, with D tentatively TRBD1 (6 bases). V was shortened by 5 bases and J by 2 bases, with 19 bases between the two germline ends. Germline V gene sequence: CDR1 SEHNR, CDR2 FQNEAQ (reference sequence). CDR3 length equals 16 residues. CDR3 bases: TGTGCCAGCAGCGGATGGGGCCAACAGGGAACCTACGAGCAGTACTTC. Its translation: CASSGWGQQGTYEQYF.

This clonotype was detected a few times. The rearrangement uses TRBV7-3 and TRBJ1-4; D is undetermined. CDR1 is SGHTA, CDR2 FQGTGA, per germline. V lost 4 bases and J lost 8, with 11 bases in between. The CDR3 has 13 residues. The CDR3 here is CASSSWLGEKLFF. DNA for the CDR3: TGTGCCAGCAGCTCATGGCTGGGCGAAAAACTGTTTTTT.

The V gene is TRBV10-3, the J gene TRBJ2-7; D unresolved. CDR1 is ENHRY and CDR2 is SYGVKD in the germline V gene. Trimming stripped 6 bases from V and 2 bases from J, with 5 bases between. CDR3 length: 11 amino acids. CDR3 sequence (DNA): TGTGCCATCAGGGTTGCCTACGAGCAGTACTTC. Encoded protein: CAIRVAYEQYF.

A note on this clonotype: At one of its ends the junction is not consistent with the germline gene, which may arise from a read error. The V call is TRBV23-1, the J call TRBJ2-7, with 9 bases lining up with TRBD1. TRBV23-1 is flagged as an ORF with uncertain function. The CDR3 has 16 residues. CDR3 sequence (DNA): TGTGCCAGCAGTCAACCGGGACAGGGTGCCCCCTACGAGCAGTACTTC. Translation: CASSQPGQGAPYEQYF.

This clonotype was found a few times. The V call is TRBV7-9, the J call TRBJ2-7; D unclear. This CDR3 has 12 amino acids. The V gene's germline CDR1 is SEHNR and CDR2 FQNEAQ (reference sequence). V lost 0 bases and J lost 7, with 7 bases in between. The CDR3 spells CASSLAHFEQYF. The CDR3 DNA reads as TGTGCCAGCAGCTTAGCGCACTTTGAGCAGTACTTC. Drawing the rest from reference TRBV7-9 and TRBJ2-7, the complete variable domain is DTGVSQNPRHKITKRGQNVTFRCDPISEHNRLYWYRQTLGQGPEFLTYFQNEAQLEKSRLLSDRFSAERPKGSFSTLEIQRTEQGDSAMYLCASSLAHFEQYFGPGTRLTVT.

This chain connects TRBV20-1 to TRBJ2-1, with 7 nucleotides matching TRBD2. Germline V gene sequence: CDR1 DFQATT, CDR2 SNEGSKA (reference sequence). V dropped 6 bases and J dropped 0; count of bases not matched to a gene: 8. CDR3 size: 15 residues. CDR3 DNA sequence: TGCAGTGCCAAGGGTAGCGGGCTCTCCTACAATGAGCAGTTCTTC. It specifies CSAKGSGLSYNEQFF.

This clonotype was recorded at least ten times. The chain recombines TRBV2 with TRBJ1-2, with D perhaps matching TRBD1 (6 bases). The CDR3 is made up of 13 amino acids. The germline gives CDR1 SNHLY, CDR2 FYNNEI. V shed 8 bases and J shed 4 bases, with 14 bases lying between them. CDR3 in DNA: TGTGCCAGCTACTCGGGGACAAGCTATGGCTACACCTTC. Protein: CASYSGTSYGYTF.

There are many counts of this clonotype. The chain carries TRBV28 and TRBJ1-1; D is undetermined. Germline CDR1 MDHEN, CDR2 SYDVKM. The ends were cut back, 2 bases at V and 4 bases at J, with 11 bases in the middle. The CDR3 sequence is 14 residues long. The CDR3 loop is CASSLTRWGTEAFF. The DNA of the CDR3 is TGTGCCAGCAGTTTAACACGGTGGGGCACTGAAGCTTTCTTT.

This clonotype was recorded once. The V call is TRBV4-1, the J call TRBJ2-1; the D gene is possibly TRBD2 (6 bases). Trimming shortened V by 3 bases and J by 9 bases, and 12 bases separated the two germline ends. In germline, CDR1 is MGHRA, CDR2 YSYEKL. CDR3 length equals 13 residues. The CDR3 sequence is CASSHLRDFEQFF. The CDR3 DNA sequence: TGCGCCAGCAGCCATTTAAGGGACTTTGAGCAGTTCTTC.

The chain joins TRBV7-9 to TRBJ2-1; 7 nucleotides match TRBD1. J gave up 1 base and V 0 bases, and 12 bases lay outside the gene matches. Germline loops: CDR1 SEHNR, CDR2 FQNEAQ (reference sequence). CDR3 length equals 19 residues. The CDR3 sequence: CASSLALFFGQDSYNEQFF. The DNA of the CDR3 is TGTGCCAGCAGCTTAGCGCTTTTTTTTGGACAGGATTCCTACAATGAGCAGTTCTTC.

This clonotype was detected a few times. The chain is built from TRBV7-2 and TRBJ2-3, with D perhaps TRBD1 or TRBD2 (6 bases each). Between the trimmed V and J ends, which lost 11 bases and 6 bases, there was a span of 15 bases. The CDR3 has 12 residues. Germline assignment: CDR1 SGHTA and CDR2 FQGNSA. The DNA of the CDR3 is TGTGCCCGGGGGCGGTCCGGGGATACGCAGTATTTT. Residues: CARGRSGDTQYF.

The chain uses TRBV4-1 and TRBJ1-1; D unclear. This CDR3 comprises 11 residues. Germline CDR1 MGHRA, CDR2 YSYEKL. V dropped 0 bases and J dropped 10 bases, with 6 bases sitting between them. CDR3 residues: CASSQEMRAFF. CDR3 bases: TGCGCCAGCAGCCAAGAAATGCGAGCTTTCTTT.

The chain has TRBV7-9 and TRBJ2-1; TRBD1 agrees at 8 bases. The germline V gene has CDR1 SEHNR and CDR2 FQNEAQ (reference sequence). J gave up 8 bases and V 8 bases, and 11 bases lay outside the gene matches. The CDR3 extends over 14 amino acids. In nucleotides, the CDR3 is TGTGCCAGCGCCAGGGGGCCGAACTGGGATGAGCAGTTCTTC. Translated, it gives CASARGPNWDEQFF.

This clonotype was observed a few times. The V call is TRBV5-6, the J call TRBJ1-2; possibly TRBD1 for D (6 bases). The germline V gene encodes CDR1 SGHDT and CDR2 YYEEEE. V was shortened by 6 bases and J by 4 bases, with 19 bases between the two germline ends. The CDR3 has 15 amino acids. The chain's CDR3 is CASNQFDRSGYGYTF. CDR3 in DNA: TGTGCCAGCAACCAGTTTGACAGGTCCGGCTATGGCTACACCTTC.

For the CDR3, the DNA is TGTGCCAGCAGTATGTCGGCGGCAGGGGGCTCAGAGACCCAGTACTTC. It is translated as CASSMSAAGGSETQYF. The chain recombines TRBV5-4 with TRBJ2-5; 8 positions match TRBD1. J was trimmed by 4 bases and V by 5 bases; bases with no gene match: 13. This CDR3 spans 16 amino acids. Germline V CDR1 and CDR2: SGHNT, YYREEE (reference sequence).